The T cell receptor (beta chain) described here comes from a study of T cell responses to AZD1222 COVID-19 vaccine. About this clone: Its antigen is undetermined.

Study observations and caveats: It was only after the peak T cell response that any repertoires were sampled.

Germline CDR1 reads LNHDA; CDR2 reads SQIVND (reference sequence). The CDR3 extends over 15 amino acids. Trimming left V 6 bases short and J 1 base short, with 13 bases between. Method: immunoSEQ multiplex PCR; TCRdb's copy keeps in-frame clones and lacks some. The sample has some 150,000 clones; about 92% are singletons. The sequencing used peripheral blood, collected on day 0 of AZD1222 vaccination. The chain joins TRBV19 to TRBJ1-5; D is possibly TRBD1 (6 bases). The clonotype originates from an adult in good health. DNA for the CDR3: TGTGCCAGTAGAAAGGGGGAGAGGAGCAATCAGCCCCAGCATTTT. This translates into CASRKGERSNQPQHF.